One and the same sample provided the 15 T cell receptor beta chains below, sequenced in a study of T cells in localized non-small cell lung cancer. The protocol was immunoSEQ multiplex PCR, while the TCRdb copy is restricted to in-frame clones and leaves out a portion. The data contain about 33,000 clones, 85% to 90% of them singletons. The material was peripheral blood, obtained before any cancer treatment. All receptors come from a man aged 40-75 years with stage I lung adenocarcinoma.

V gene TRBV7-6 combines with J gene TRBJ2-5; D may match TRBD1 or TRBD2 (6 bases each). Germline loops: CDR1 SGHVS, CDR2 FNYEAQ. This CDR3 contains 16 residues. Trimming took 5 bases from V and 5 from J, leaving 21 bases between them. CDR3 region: CASSPQGRLPSETQYF. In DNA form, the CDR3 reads TGTGCCAGCAGCCCCCAGGGGAGGCTACCTTCGGAGACCCAGTACTTC.

The CDR3: CASSYYGVLDNSPLHF. In DNA, the CDR3 is TGTGCCAGCAGTTATTACGGGGTACTGGATAATTCACCCCTCCACTTT. V and J are TRBV6-5 and TRBJ1-6; no clear D gene. Germline V gene data show CDR1 as MNHEY and CDR2 as SVGAGI. V shed 3 bases and J shed 5 bases, with 14 bases lying between them. This CDR3 contains 16 residues.

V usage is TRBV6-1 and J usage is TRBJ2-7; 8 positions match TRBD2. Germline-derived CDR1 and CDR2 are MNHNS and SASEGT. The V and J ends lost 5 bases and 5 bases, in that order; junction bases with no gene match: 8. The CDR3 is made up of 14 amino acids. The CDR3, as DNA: TGTGCCAGCAGTTCACGGACTAGCCTCCACGAGCAGTACTTC. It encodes CASSSRTSLHEQYF.

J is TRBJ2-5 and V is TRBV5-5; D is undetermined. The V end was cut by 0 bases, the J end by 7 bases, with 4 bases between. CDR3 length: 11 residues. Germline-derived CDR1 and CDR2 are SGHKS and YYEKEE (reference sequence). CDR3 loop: CASSLGPTQYF. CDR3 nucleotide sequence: TGTGCCAGCAGCTTGGGGCCGACCCAGTACTTC.

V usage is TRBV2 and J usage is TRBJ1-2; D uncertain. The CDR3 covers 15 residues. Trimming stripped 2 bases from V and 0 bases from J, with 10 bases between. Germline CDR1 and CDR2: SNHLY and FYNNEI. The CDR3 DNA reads TGTGCCAGCAGTGAACTTGTGGGGACTAACTATGGCTACACCTTC. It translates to CASSELVGTNYGYTF.

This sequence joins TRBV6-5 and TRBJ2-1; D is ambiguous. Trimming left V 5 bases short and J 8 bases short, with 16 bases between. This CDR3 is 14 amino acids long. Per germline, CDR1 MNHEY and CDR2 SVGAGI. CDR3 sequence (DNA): TGTGCCAGCAGTCGCCCAACAAGGGTCGATGAGCAGTTCTTC. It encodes CASSRPTRVDEQFF.

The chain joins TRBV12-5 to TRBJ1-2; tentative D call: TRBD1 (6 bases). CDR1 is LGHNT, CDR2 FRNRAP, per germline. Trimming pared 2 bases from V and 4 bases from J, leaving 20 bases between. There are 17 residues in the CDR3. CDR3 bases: TGTGCTAGTGGTTTGAAACGGACAGAAAGTAGGGCCTATGGCTACACCTTC. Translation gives CASGLKRTESRAYGYTF.

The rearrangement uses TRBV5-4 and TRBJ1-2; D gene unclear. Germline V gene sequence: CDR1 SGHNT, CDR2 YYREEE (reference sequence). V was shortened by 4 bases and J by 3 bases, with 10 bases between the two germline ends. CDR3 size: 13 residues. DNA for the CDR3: TGTGCCAGCAGCGCGACACGAGACTATGGCTACACCTTC. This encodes CASSATRDYGYTF.

CDR3 sequence reads: CASSVGRGNQPQHF. The CDR3 nucleotides read TGTGCCAGCAGCGTGGGAAGGGGGAATCAGCCCCAGCATTTT. This chain links TRBV9 with TRBJ1-5, with D perhaps TRBD1 (6 bases). Trimming took 2 bases from V and 4 from J, leaving 10 bases between them. The germline gives CDR1 SGDLS, CDR2 YYNGEE. The CDR3 has 14 amino acids. Full variable domain (outside the CDR3, taken from reference TRBV9 and TRBJ1-5): DSGVTQTPKHLITATGQRVTLRCSPRSGDLSVYWYQQSLDQGLQFLIQYYNGEERAKGNILERFSAQQFPDLHSELNLSSLELGDSALYFCASSVGRGNQPQHFGDGTRLSIL.

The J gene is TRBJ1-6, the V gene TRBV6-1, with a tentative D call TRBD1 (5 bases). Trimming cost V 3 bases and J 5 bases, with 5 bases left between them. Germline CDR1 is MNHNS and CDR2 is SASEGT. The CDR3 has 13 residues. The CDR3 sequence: CASSDRDNSPLHF. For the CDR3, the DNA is TGTGCCAGCAGTGACAGGGATAATTCACCCCTCCACTTT.

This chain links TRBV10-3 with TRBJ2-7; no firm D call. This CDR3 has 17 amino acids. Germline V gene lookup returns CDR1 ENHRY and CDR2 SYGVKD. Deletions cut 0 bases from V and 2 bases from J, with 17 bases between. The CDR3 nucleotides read TGTGCCATCAGTGAGTCGATTCGCGGCAGGTTCGCCTACGAGCAGTACTTC. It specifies CAISESIRGRFAYEQYF.

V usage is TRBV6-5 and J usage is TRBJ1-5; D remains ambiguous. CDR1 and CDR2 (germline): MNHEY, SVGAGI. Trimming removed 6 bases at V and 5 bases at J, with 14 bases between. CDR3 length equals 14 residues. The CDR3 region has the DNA TGTGCCAGCAGACCCGGACGGAGCCATCAGCCCCAGCATTTT. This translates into CASRPGRSHQPQHF.

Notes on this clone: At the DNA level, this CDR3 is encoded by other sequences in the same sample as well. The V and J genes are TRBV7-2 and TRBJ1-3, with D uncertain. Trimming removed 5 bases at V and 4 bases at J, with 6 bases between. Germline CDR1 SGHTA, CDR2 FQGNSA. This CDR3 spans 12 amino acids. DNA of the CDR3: TGTGCCAGCAGCCCGTCCGGAAACACCATATATTTT. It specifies CASSPSGNTIYF.

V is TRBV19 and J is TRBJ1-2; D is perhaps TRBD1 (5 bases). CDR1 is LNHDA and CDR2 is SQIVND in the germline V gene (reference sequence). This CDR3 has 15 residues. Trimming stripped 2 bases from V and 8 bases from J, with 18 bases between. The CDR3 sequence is CASSITSGTHRGYTF. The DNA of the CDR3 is TGTGCCAGTAGTATAACCTCCGGGACCCATAGGGGCTACACCTTC.

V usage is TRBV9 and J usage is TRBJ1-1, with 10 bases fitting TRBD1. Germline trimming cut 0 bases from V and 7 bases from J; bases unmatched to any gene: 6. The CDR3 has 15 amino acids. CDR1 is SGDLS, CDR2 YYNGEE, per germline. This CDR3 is CASSVGTGGFLEAFF. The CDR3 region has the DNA TGTGCCAGCAGCGTAGGGACAGGGGGTTTCCTTGAAGCTTTCTTT. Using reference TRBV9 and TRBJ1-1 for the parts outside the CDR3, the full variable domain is DSGVTQTPKHLITATGQRVTLRCSPRSGDLSVYWYQQSLDQGLQFLIQYYNGEERAKGNILERFSAQQFPDLHSELNLSSLELGDSALYFCASSVGTGGFLEAFFGQGTRLTVV.